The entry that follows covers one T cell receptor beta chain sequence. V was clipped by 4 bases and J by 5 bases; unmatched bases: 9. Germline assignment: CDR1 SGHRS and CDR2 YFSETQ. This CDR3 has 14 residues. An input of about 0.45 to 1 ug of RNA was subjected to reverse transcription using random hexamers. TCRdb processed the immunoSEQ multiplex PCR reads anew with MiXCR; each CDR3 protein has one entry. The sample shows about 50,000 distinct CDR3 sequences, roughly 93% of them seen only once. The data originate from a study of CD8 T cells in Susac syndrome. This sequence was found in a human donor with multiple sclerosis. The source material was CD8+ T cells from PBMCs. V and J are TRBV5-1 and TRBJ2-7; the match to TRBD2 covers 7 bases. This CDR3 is CASSLGLVIHEQYF. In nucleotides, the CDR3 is TGCGCCAGCAGCCTCGGACTAGTCATCCACGAGCAGTACTTC.